This entry lists 29 T cell receptor beta chains sequenced from one sample in a study of blood T cell repertoires in COVID-19 (dated by TCRdb to about 2020). The library was prepared using the immunoSEQ multiplex PCR assay. Held by TCRdb, this immuneACCESS table contains in-frame sequences only and omits some clones. Under half of the omission traces to an unresolved V gene where checked; the cause of the rest is unknown. The sample records about 170,000 clones, roughly 86% of which are singletons. The ten largest clones take up less than 3.5% of the sample. The sample comprised peripheral blood. These TCRs come from a man aged 70-80 years with acute or convalescent COVID-19.

The CDR3 bases are TGTGCCAGCAGTTTACGGGACTCAGGTGGGGACACTGAAGCTTTCTTT. This codes for CASSLRDSGGDTEAFF. This chain links TRBV28 with TRBJ1-1, with D perhaps matching TRBD1 (5 bases). The V end was cut by 2 bases, the J end by 3 bases, with 16 bases between. The CDR3 length is 16 residues. The germline CDR1 and CDR2 sequences are MDHEN and SYDVKM. Complete variable domain (other parts from reference TRBV28 and TRBJ1-1): DVKVTQSSRYLVKRTGEKVFLECVQDMDHENMFWYRQDPGLGLRLIYFSYDVKMKEKGDIPEGYSVSREKKERFSLILESASTNQTSMYLCASSLRDSGGDTEAFFGQGTRLTVV.

The rearrangement links TRBV3-1 (or the pseudogene TRBV3-2) to TRBJ2-6, with D tentatively TRBD2 (5 bases). Looked up from germline, CDR1 is LGHDT and CDR2 is YNNKEL (reference sequence). Trimming removed 4 bases from V and 0 bases from J, with 7 bases in between. The CDR3 consists of 15 residues. The CDR3 coding sequence is TGTGCCAGCAGCCTCCGGGACTCTGGGGCCAACGTCCTGACTTTC. It encodes CASSLRDSGANVLTF.

The V gene is TRBV9, the J gene TRBJ2-3; D possibly corresponds to TRBD2 (6 bases). Per germline, CDR1 SGDLS and CDR2 YYNGEE. V shed 0 bases and J shed 4 bases, with 12 bases lying between them. This CDR3 spans 15 amino acids. CDR3 amino acids: CASSVGEGGPDTQYF. The CDR3, as DNA: TGTGCCAGCAGCGTAGGTGAGGGAGGCCCAGATACGCAGTATTTT.

This chain joins TRBV5-4 and TRBJ2-3, with D possibly matching TRBD2 (6 bases). Trimming stripped 5 bases from V and 0 bases from J, with 13 bases between. This CDR3 is 15 amino acids long. Germline values: CDR1 SGHNT, CDR2 YYREEE (reference sequence). The CDR3 region has the DNA TGTGCCAGCAGACTAACTAGCACCAGCACAGATACGCAGTATTTT. It encodes CASRLTSTSTDTQYF.

This clone is termed medium-sized. The chain couples TRBV30 to TRBJ1-5; a possible D gene is TRBD1 (6 bases). Germline V gives CDR1 GTSNPN, CDR2 SVGIG (reference sequence). The CDR3 totals 14 residues. Trimming pared 2 bases from V and 6 bases from J, leaving 14 bases between. The CDR3 region is CAWSTQGGVQPQHF. The CDR3 bases are TGTGCCTGGAGTACACAGGGCGGAGTTCAGCCCCAGCATTTT.

This clone was counted between two and nine times. This chain connects TRBV2 to TRBJ2-1, with a possible D match to TRBD2 (5 bases). Trimming took 6 bases from V and 6 from J, leaving 18 bases between them. CDR1 and CDR2 (germline): SNHLY, FYNNEI. The CDR3 is 15 amino acids. The CDR3 sequence: CASSSGILTFNEQFF. The DNA for the CDR3 is TGTGCCAGCAGCTCCGGGATCCTCACCTTCAATGAGCAGTTCTTC.

This clone was detected only a few times. The chain joins TRBV5-1 to TRBJ2-1, with D possibly being TRBD2 (5 bases). CDR1 is SGHRS, CDR2 YFSETQ, per germline. Trimming stripped 1 base from V and 6 bases from J, with 14 bases between. This CDR3 is 15 amino acids long. The CDR3 DNA reads TGCGCCAGCAGCTTGTTACCCCTCCGGGGCAATGAGCAGTTCTTC. It specifies CASSLLPLRGNEQFF.

The DNA of the CDR3 is TGTGCCAGCAGCCCAGGGGCTAGCGGGGGGAGGGATACGCAGTATTTT. Protein product: CASSPGASGGRDTQYF. The V call is TRBV9, the J call TRBJ2-3, with 11 nucleotides matching TRBD2. V lost 4 bases to trimming and J lost 6 bases; unmatched junction nucleotides: 10. The CDR3 length is 16 residues. Germline CDR1 and CDR2: SGDLS and YYNGEE.

The chain couples TRBV9 to TRBJ1-2; no clear D. Trimming left V 2 bases short and J 6 bases short, with 11 bases between. This CDR3 contains 13 residues. Germline CDR1 reads SGDLS; CDR2 reads YYNGEE. CDR3 loop: CASSVSPRDGYTF. In DNA, the CDR3 is TGTGCCAGCAGCGTTAGCCCGAGAGATGGCTACACCTTC.

The V call is TRBV15, the J call TRBJ2-7; TRBD2 is a possible D gene (6 bases). The CDR3 spans 15 residues. Germline values: CDR1 LNHNV, CDR2 YYDKDF (reference sequence). Trimming took 0 bases from V and 2 from J, leaving 11 bases between them. This CDR3 is CATSRDGGATYEQYF. CDR3 in DNA: TGTGCCACCAGCAGAGACGGCGGGGCGACCTACGAGCAGTACTTC.

The V call is TRBV6-5, the J call TRBJ1-1; the D gene is possibly TRBD1 (5 bases). CDR1 and CDR2 (germline): MNHEY, SVGAGI. V was trimmed by 3 bases and J by 1 base, leaving 9 bases between them. The CDR3 extends over 14 amino acids. The CDR3 here is CASSYGRGNTEAFF. The CDR3 bases are TGTGCCAGCAGTTATGGGAGGGGGAACACTGAAGCTTTCTTT.

This clone has just one count. This chain links TRBV4-3 with TRBJ1-4; D not certain. Trimming removed 5 bases from V and 2 bases from J, with 15 bases in between. The CDR3 runs to 16 residues. CDR1 is LGHNA, CDR2 YSLEER, per germline. The CDR3 DNA sequence: TGCGCCAGCAGCTCGAGACGGGGAGCCACTAATGAAAAACTGTTTTTT. This encodes CASSSRRGATNEKLFF.

CDR3 DNA: TGTGCCAGCAGTCCCTCTGGACAGTCGAACACTGAAGCTTTCTTT. Its protein is CASSPSGQSNTEAFF. The chain recombines TRBV28 with TRBJ1-1; D might be TRBD1 (6 bases). V gave up 5 bases and J gave up 1 base, with 14 bases separating them. Germline assignment: CDR1 MDHEN and CDR2 SYDVKM. CDR3 size: 15 residues.

This chain uses TRBV10-3 with TRBJ2-7; the D gene is possibly TRBD1 (5 bases). This CDR3 spans 16 amino acids. Germline lookup yields CDR1 ENHRY and CDR2 SYGVKD. Trimming shortened V by 0 bases and J by 0 bases, and 12 bases separated the two germline ends. This CDR3 reads CAISESSTGISYEQYF. The DNA for the CDR3 is TGTGCCATCAGTGAGTCGTCCACAGGAATCTCCTACGAGCAGTACTTC.

The rearrangement uses TRBV2 and TRBJ1-6; TRBD1 might be the D (5 bases). Trimming shortened V by 4 bases and J by 7 bases, and 14 bases separated the two germline ends. From germline, CDR1 is SNHLY and CDR2 FYNNEI. The CDR3 length is 15 residues. The CDR3 DNA reads as TGTGCCAGCAGTGGGGGCTGGGGGGAGAATTCACCCCTCCACTTT. This translates into CASSGGWGENSPLHF.

The rearrangement links TRBV30 to TRBJ2-2; tentative D call: TRBD2 (7 bases). The CDR3 is 15 amino acids. Germline V lookup: CDR1 GTSNPN, CDR2 SVGIG (reference sequence). V was pared by 5 bases and J by 5 bases, with 18 bases between. The DNA of the CDR3 is TGTGCCTGGGGGAGGGGGAGGGTACAAACCGGGGAGCTGTTTTTT. Amino acids: CAWGRGRVQTGELFF.

This chain joins TRBV9 and TRBJ1-3; TRBD1 matches at 8 bases. The V gene end was trimmed by 2 bases and the J gene end by 4 bases; junction bases not matched to a gene: 2. This CDR3 region has 14 residues. Germline CDR1 reads SGDLS; CDR2 reads YYNGEE. This CDR3 reads CASSVTGVGNTIYF. The CDR3 coding sequence is TGTGCCAGCAGCGTGACAGGGGTAGGAAACACCATATATTTT.

V and J are TRBV4-3 and TRBJ1-2, with 10 bases aligning to TRBD1. CDR3 size: 16 residues. Germline V CDR1 and CDR2: LGHNA, YSLEER. J lost 6 bases, V lost 3 bases, and 10 bases had no gene match. This CDR3 reads CASSQVGTGDLDGYTF. The CDR3 bases are TGCGCCAGCAGCCAGGTAGGGACAGGGGATCTGGATGGCTACACCTTC.

V usage is TRBV11-2 and J usage is TRBJ2-5; tentative D call: TRBD2 (5 bases). Trimming stripped 6 bases from V and 3 bases from J, with 20 bases between. This CDR3 region has 16 residues. Looked up from germline, CDR1 is SGHAT and CDR2 is FQNNGV. The CDR3 spells CASSSRGGSVEETQYF. CDR3 in DNA: TGTGCCAGCAGTTCCCGGGGTGGGTCCGTCGAAGAGACCCAGTACTTC.

The V gene is TRBV3-1 (or the pseudogene TRBV3-2), the J gene TRBJ2-1; tentative D call: TRBD1 (6 bases). The germline V gene encodes CDR1 LGHDT and CDR2 YNNKEL (reference sequence). The CDR3 loop spans 15 amino acids. With 5 bases removed from V and 6 bases from J, the gap between germline ends came to 17 bases. The CDR3 region is CASSTGPQVGNEQFF. In DNA form, the CDR3 reads TGTGCCAGCAGCACAGGGCCGCAGGTCGGCAATGAGCAGTTCTTC.

The rearrangement links TRBV19 to TRBJ2-3, with a weak D call TRBD2 (6 bases). The germline V gene has CDR1 LNHDA and CDR2 SQIVND (reference sequence). Trimming shortened V by 9 bases and J by 1 base, and 8 bases separated the two germline ends. CDR3 size: 12 residues. The chain's CDR3 is CASGSRTDTQYF. In DNA form, the CDR3 reads TGTGCCAGCGGGAGTCGCACAGATACGCAGTATTTT.

The chain recombines TRBV9 with TRBJ1-5, with a tentative D call TRBD1 (5 bases). This CDR3 contains 14 residues. V shed 0 bases and J shed 6 bases, with 10 bases lying between them. The germline V gene encodes CDR1 SGDLS and CDR2 YYNGEE. The CDR3 bases are TGTGCCAGCAGCGTAGCAGGGTCAGGTCAGCCCCAGCATTTT. Its translation is CASSVAGSGQPQHF.

The V gene is TRBV7-8, the J gene TRBJ1-2; D is unclear. The germline V gene has CDR1 SGHVS and CDR2 FQNEAQ. The ends were cut back, 5 bases at V and 0 bases at J, with 7 bases in the middle. CDR3 size: 13 residues. The CDR3 region has the DNA TGTGCCAGCAGCGACTCCGCTAACTATGGCTACACCTTC. It codes for CASSDSANYGYTF.

V is TRBV7-3 and J is TRBJ2-7, with 7 bases fitting TRBD2. Germline lookup yields CDR1 SGHTA and CDR2 FQGTGA. This CDR3 comprises 19 residues. With 5 bases clipped from V and 0 bases from J, the junction kept 19 bases outside the gene matches. The CDR3 DNA reads TGTGCCAGCAGCGCCGCGGGAGTTTCGGCCCGAGACAGCTCCTACGAGCAGTACTTC. Its translation is CASSAAGVSARDSSYEQYF.

V usage is TRBV5-5 and J usage is TRBJ2-3; 9 bases align to TRBD1. Per the germline V gene, CDR1 is SGHKS and CDR2 is YYEKEE (reference sequence). The junction had 10 bases not matched to a gene; V was cut back by 7 bases and J by 1 base. This CDR3 contains 16 residues. The DNA of the CDR3 is TGTGCCAGCGATGAAAGGGACAGGGTGGGCACAGATACGCAGTATTTT. This sequence encodes CASDERDRVGTDTQYF.

This clone has just a few counts. V usage is TRBV18 and J usage is TRBJ1-1, with a possible D match to TRBD1 (5 bases). The V end lost 2 bases, the J end lost 1 base, and 5 bases lay between the germline ends. The CDR3 is made up of 13 amino acids. Germline V gene sequence: CDR1 KGHSH, CDR2 LQKENI. This CDR3 reads CASSPGANTEAFF. Written as DNA, the CDR3 is TGTGCCAGCTCACCAGGGGCGAACACTGAAGCTTTCTTT.

This chain uses TRBV6-5 with TRBJ1-5; D remains ambiguous. The CDR3 is 13 amino acids. The germline V gene has CDR1 MNHEY and CDR2 SVGAGI. The ends were cut back, 6 bases at V and 4 bases at J, with 10 bases in the middle. CDR3 coding DNA: TGTGCCAGCAGGGGCAGCTCTAATCAGCCCCAGCATTTT. As protein: CASRGSSNQPQHF.

The chain combines TRBV2 with TRBJ1-4; D is perhaps TRBD1 (6 bases). V shed 4 bases and J shed 2 bases, with 8 bases lying between them. The CDR3 sequence is 14 residues long. Germline CDR1 reads SNHLY; CDR2 reads FYNNEI. In nucleotides, the CDR3 is TGTGCCAGCAGTGGACAGGCTACTAATGAAAAACTGTTTTTT. Translation: CASSGQATNEKLFF.

This clone was recorded a few times. The rearrangement links TRBV3-1 (or the pseudogene TRBV3-2) to TRBJ2-7; 9 bases match TRBD2. With V trimmed by 4 bases and J by 4 bases, 8 bases remained unmatched. Germline V gene data show CDR1 as LGHDT and CDR2 as YNNKEL (reference sequence). CDR3 length equals 15 residues. The CDR3 protein is CASSRPSSGVYEQYF. In DNA, the CDR3 is TGTGCCAGCAGCCGTCCTTCTAGCGGGGTTTACGAGCAGTACTTC.